A single sample gave rise to the 30 T cell receptor beta chains below, sequenced in a study of T cell clones after liver transplantation. Using immunoSEQ multiplex PCR, the repertoire was profiled, and TCRdb retains in-frame clones only, with some absent. The sample holds roughly 40,000 clones; roughly 86% are singletons and the top ten take over 2%. This material consisted of CD4+ T cells from blood, taken 24 months after liver transplant. All receptors derive from a human patient who received a liver transplant. The graft donor may have given rise to some T cells.

Concerning this clone: At one of its ends the junction is not consistent with the germline gene, which may arise from a read error. The chain couples TRBV7-9 to TRBJ2-7, with D perhaps assigned TRBD1 or TRBD2 (6 bases each). The CDR3 covers 13 residues. From germline, CDR1 is SEHNR and CDR2 FQNEAQ (reference sequence). This CDR3 reads CASSFGPTGGRDF. The CDR3 nucleotides are TGTGCCAGCAGCTTTGGACCGACTGGGGGGCGGGACTTC.

The V and J genes are TRBV28 and TRBJ1-4; no clear D. V lost 2 bases, J lost 7 bases, and 20 bases lay in between. Germline V CDR1 and CDR2: MDHEN, SYDVKM. The CDR3 sequence is 17 residues long. The CDR3 DNA reads as TGTGCCAGCAGTTTAGGCAGGCCCGGCGTTGGTGGTGAAAAACTGTTTTTT. Amino acid sequence: CASSLGRPGVGGEKLFF.

V usage is TRBV6-1 and J usage is TRBJ1-4; a possible D gene is TRBD1 (5 bases). Trimming took off 8 bases at V and 0 bases at J, with 13 bases between the two ends. Germline V gene sequence: CDR1 MNHNS, CDR2 SASEGT. This CDR3 is 15 amino acids long. CDR3 nucleotide sequence: TGTGCCAGCGGGCCCCAGGGAGCAACTAATGAAAAACTGTTTTTT. Residues: CASGPQGATNEKLFF.

J is TRBJ2-3 and V is TRBV10-1, with 9 bases matching TRBD1. The CDR3 is 16 residues long. CDR1 WNHNN and CDR2 SYGVQD come from the germline V gene (reference sequence). Trimming cost V 8 bases and J 6 bases; bases outside gene matches: 15. CDR3 sequence (DNA): TGCGCCAGCCCTACTTGGGACAGGGTAAATTGGGATACGCAGTATTTT. The encoded protein is CASPTWDRVNWDTQYF.

Note on this clone: Different DNA sequences within this sample yield the same CDR3. The chain links TRBV5-1 to TRBJ1-2, with a weak D call TRBD1 (5 bases). Germline V gene data show CDR1 as SGHRS and CDR2 as YFSETQ. CDR3 length equals 13 residues. V was trimmed by 0 bases and J by 3 bases, leaving 6 bases between them. CDR3 region: CASSLEGDYGYTF. In nucleotides, the CDR3 is TGCGCCAGCAGCTTGGAAGGGGACTATGGCTACACCTTC.

V usage is TRBV20-1 and J usage is TRBJ2-5, with D possibly TRBD2 on 6 matching bases. This CDR3 region has 10 residues. V was trimmed by 3 bases and J by 10 bases, leaving 9 bases between them. Germline V gene lookup returns CDR1 DFQATT and CDR2 SNEGSKA (reference sequence). This CDR3 is CSASGSIQYF. In DNA form, the CDR3 reads TGCAGTGCTAGCGGGAGTATCCAGTACTTC.

In this sample, this clone turned up a few times. This rearrangement joins TRBV5-1 to TRBJ2-5; TRBD1 agrees at 8 bases. This CDR3 contains 15 residues. After removal of 4 bases from V and 4 bases from J, the junction contained 9 bases not matched to a gene. CDR1 is SGHRS and CDR2 is YFSETQ in the germline V gene. CDR3 DNA: TGCGCCAGCAGCCCGAACCCGACAGGGGCAGAGACCCAGTACTTC. This codes for CASSPNPTGAETQYF.

J is TRBJ1-5 and V is TRBV27; no firm D call. The CDR3 is made up of 15 amino acids. From germline, CDR1 is MNHEY and CDR2 SMNVEV (reference sequence). With 4 bases removed from V and 5 bases from J, the gap between germline ends came to 15 bases. The CDR3 region is CASSSPDWADQPQHF. The CDR3 bases are TGTGCCAGCAGTTCCCCCGATTGGGCGGATCAGCCCCAGCATTTT.

The chain joins TRBV2 to TRBJ1-6; D is possibly TRBD1 (6 bases). The V and J ends lost 4 bases and 6 bases respectively, with 7 bases between them. The CDR3 extends over 13 amino acids. Germline V gene lookup returns CDR1 SNHLY and CDR2 FYNNEI. The chain's CDR3 is CASSGTANSPLHF. CDR3 nucleotide sequence: TGTGCCAGCAGTGGGACAGCTAATTCACCCCTCCACTTT.

J is TRBJ2-2 and V is TRBV5-6; 8 bases are a match to TRBD2. With V trimmed by 0 bases and J by 4 bases, 8 bases remained unmatched. CDR1 is SGHDT, CDR2 YYEEEE, per germline. CDR3 size: 17 residues. CDR3 loop: CASSLERLARFTGELFF. Here the CDR3 DNA reads TGTGCCAGCAGCTTGGAAAGACTAGCGCGTTTCACCGGGGAGCTGTTTTTT.

This clone was detected once. The chain is built from TRBV28 and TRBJ1-5; 8 nucleotides match TRBD1. Germline lookup yields CDR1 MDHEN and CDR2 SYDVKM. The length of the CDR3 is 15 residues. Trimming took 6 bases from V and 1 from J; bases not matched to a gene: 5. DNA for the CDR3: TGTGCCAGCAGGAAGACAGGGGTGAGCAATCAGCCCCAGCATTTT. The encoded protein is CASRKTGVSNQPQHF.

This clone has only one observation. The V and J genes are TRBV7-9 and TRBJ2-2; the D gene is possibly TRBD1 (5 bases). The CDR3 runs 13 residues. Germline V gene data show CDR1 as SEHNR and CDR2 as FQNEAQ (reference sequence). V lost 1 base, J lost 13 bases, and 13 bases lay in between. The CDR3 DNA reads TGTGCCAGCAGCTTAGTAACAGGATTGGTGCTGTTTTTT. Translated: CASSLVTGLVLFF.

Only a few counts were recorded for this clone. CDR3 sequence: CASSRQANTEAFF. The CDR3 DNA reads TGTGCCAGCAGCCGACAGGCGAACACTGAAGCTTTCTTT. The genes are TRBV4-2 and TRBJ1-1; perhaps TRBD1 as D (6 bases). Germline CDR1 is LGHNA and CDR2 is YNFKEQ. The CDR3 consists of 13 residues. V shed 4 bases and J shed 1 base, with 7 bases lying between them.

The J gene is TRBJ2-5, the V gene TRBV30; D unclear. There are 15 residues in the CDR3. V was trimmed by 0 bases and J by 1 base, leaving 12 bases between them. Per germline, CDR1 GTSNPN and CDR2 SVGIG (reference sequence). CDR3 loop: CAWSVLIPAQETQYF. CDR3 DNA sequence: TGTGCCTGGAGTGTACTAATCCCTGCCCAAGAGACCCAGTACTTC. The full variable domain, rest sourced from reference TRBV30 and TRBJ2-5, is SQTIHQWPATLVQPVGSPLSLECTVEGTSNPNLYWYRQAAGRGLQLLFYSVGIGQISSEVPQNLSASRPQDRQFILSSKKLLLSDSGFYLCAWSVLIPAQETQYFGPGTRLLVL.

This chain uses TRBV11-2 with TRBJ1-4; D is possibly TRBD1 (6 bases). The CDR3 sequence is 16 residues long. The V and J ends lost 5 bases and 0 bases respectively, with 13 bases between them. The germline gives CDR1 SGHAT, CDR2 FQNNGV. DNA for the CDR3: TGTGCCAGCAGCCTAGGACAGAGTTCAACTAATGAAAAACTGTTTTTT. It specifies CASSLGQSSTNEKLFF.

This clone was seen a handful of times. The gene calls are TRBV19 and TRBJ2-7; tentative D call: TRBD2 (5 bases). Trimming shortened V by 3 bases and J by 4 bases, and 10 bases separated the two germline ends. The CDR3 loop spans 13 amino acids. Germline V gene lookup returns CDR1 LNHDA and CDR2 SQIVND (reference sequence). The CDR3 loop reads CASSIGAAYEQYF. Written as DNA, the CDR3 is TGTGCCAGTAGTATTGGAGCGGCGTACGAGCAGTACTTC.

V is TRBV6-6 and J is TRBJ1-3; 7 bases are a match to TRBD1. Germline trimming cut 5 bases from V and 0 bases from J; bases unmatched to any gene: 7. The CDR3 sequence is 16 residues long. Germline V gives CDR1 MNHNY, CDR2 SVGAGI (reference sequence). The CDR3 coding sequence is TGTGCCAGCAGTACCGGGGGACAGTTCTCTGGAAACACCATATATTTT. This codes for CASSTGGQFSGNTIYF.

The rearrangement uses TRBV7-9 and TRBJ1-4; 7 positions match TRBD1. Germline V gene lookup returns CDR1 SEHNR and CDR2 FQNEAQ (reference sequence). The V segment lost 5 bases and the J segment 1 base; nucleotides outside the gene matches: 7. This CDR3 region has 16 residues. In DNA form, the CDR3 reads TGTGCCAGCAGCGCAGACAGGGTCGGAACTAATGAAAAACTGTTTTTT. Its translation: CASSADRVGTNEKLFF.

This sequence joins TRBV10-2 and TRBJ2-7; D gene uncertain. This CDR3 comprises 13 residues. V was cut by 7 bases and J by 4 bases, with 14 bases left in between. Germline-derived CDR1 and CDR2 are WSHSY and SAAADI. The CDR3 here is CASTSGRRYEQYF. The CDR3 DNA reads TGCGCCAGCACCTCCGGCAGACGATACGAGCAGTACTTC.

The chain combines TRBV13 with TRBJ2-1; no definite D call. Germline loops: CDR1 PRHDT, CDR2 FYEKMQ (reference sequence). V was shortened by 0 bases and J by 3 bases, with 6 bases between the two germline ends. The CDR3 consists of 14 residues. CDR3 in amino acids: CASSLGPDYNEQFF. The CDR3 nucleotides read TGTGCCAGCAGCTTAGGGCCTGACTACAATGAGCAGTTCTTC. Together with reference TRBV13 and TRBJ2-1, the CDR3 gives the full variable domain: AAGVIQSPRHLIKEKRETATLKCYPIPRHDTVYWYQQGPGQDPQFLISFYEKMQSDKGSIPDRFSAQQFSDYHSELNMSSLELGDSALYFCASSLGPDYNEQFFGPGTRLTVL.

The chain uses TRBV6-4 and TRBJ2-1; 8 nucleotides match TRBD2. Germline V gene data show CDR1 as MRHNA and CDR2 as SNTAGT. V trimming: 3 bases; J trimming: 6 bases; junction bases outside the gene matches: 7. The CDR3 covers 15 residues. The CDR3 is CASSDYSGTSNEQFF. As DNA, the CDR3 is TGTGCCAGCAGTGATTACTCCGGGACTAGCAATGAGCAGTTCTTC.

This chain uses TRBV5-1 with TRBJ2-3; 8 nucleotides line up with TRBD1. This CDR3 has 15 amino acids. V lost 6 bases to trimming and J lost 0 bases; unmatched junction nucleotides: 6. Germline CDR1 and CDR2: SGHRS and YFSETQ. CDR3: CASNRGDTSTDTQYF. The CDR3 coding sequence is TGCGCCAGCAACAGGGGGGACACTAGCACAGATACGCAGTATTTT.

The chain uses TRBV12-1 and TRBJ2-7. TRBV12-1 is a pseudogene locus. The CDR3 loop spans 17 amino acids. In DNA, the CDR3 is TGTGCCAGCAGCTTTGCGCTGGGGGATATGCAGGGTCACGAGCAGTACTTC. Its protein is CASSFALGDMQGHEQYF.

The chain is built from TRBV4-2 and TRBJ2-1; TRBD2 matches 10 bases. This CDR3 comprises 15 residues. Looked up from germline, CDR1 is LGHNA and CDR2 is YNFKEQ. Germline trimming cut 4 bases from V and 9 bases from J; bases unmatched to any gene: 9. CDR3: CASSREAGGVGEQFF. The CDR3 DNA reads TGTGCCAGCAGCCGAGAAGCGGGGGGGGTTGGTGAGCAGTTCTTC.

The V call is TRBV19, the J call TRBJ2-3; D ambiguous. CDR3 length equals 12 residues. Trimming pared 4 bases from V and 3 bases from J, leaving 5 bases between. Germline V gene data show CDR1 as LNHDA and CDR2 as SQIVND (reference sequence). The CDR3 sequence is CASSKDTDTQYF. The CDR3 region has the DNA TGTGCCAGTAGTAAGGATACAGATACGCAGTATTTT.

The rearrangement uses TRBV1 and TRBJ2-7; TRBD1, the table's D call, was not compared with the DNA. TRBV1 is labeled a pseudogene. This CDR3 region has 14 residues. The CDR3 sequence: CTSSLTDTSYEQYF. The DNA for the CDR3 is TGCACCAGCAGCCTAACGGACACCTCCTACGAGCAGTACTTC.

This chain joins TRBV4-3 and TRBJ1-2; D ambiguous. This CDR3 contains 13 residues. V was clipped by 2 bases and J by 5 bases, with 9 bases between them. Germline loops: CDR1 LGHNA, CDR2 YSLEER. CDR3 amino acids: CASSQSGLYGYTF. The CDR3 nucleotides read TGCGCCAGCAGCCAATCCGGGTTATATGGCTACACCTTC.

The genes are TRBV25-1 and TRBJ2-1; D is undetermined. The V gene lost 5 bases and the J gene lost 0 bases, with 11 bases spanning the gap. CDR3 length equals 15 residues. Germline loops: CDR1 MGHDK, CDR2 SYGVNS. The CDR3 region is CASSKAASSYNEQFF. CDR3 DNA sequence: TGTGCCAGCAGTAAAGCCGCGAGCTCCTACAATGAGCAGTTCTTC.

The genes are TRBV4-1 and TRBJ2-4; 11 positions match TRBD1. Looked up from germline, CDR1 is MGHRA and CDR2 is YSYEKL. Trimming took 1 base from V and 9 from J; bases not matched to a gene: 8. The CDR3 is made up of 16 amino acids. For the CDR3, the DNA is TGCGCCAGCAGCCAAGGGACAGGGGGCTCCCTCGGCATTCAGTACTTC. This encodes CASSQGTGGSLGIQYF.

The genes are TRBV15 and TRBJ2-7; TRBD1 is a possible D gene (5 bases). Deletions cut 1 base from V and 2 bases from J, with 12 bases between. Germline CDR1 is LNHNV and CDR2 is YYDKDF (reference sequence). This CDR3 comprises 15 residues. The CDR3 loop reads CATSRVGTGPYEQYF. The CDR3, as DNA: TGTGCCACCAGCAGAGTTGGCACAGGACCCTACGAGCAGTACTTC. Filled out from reference TRBV15 and TRBJ2-7, the complete variable domain reads DAMVIQNPRYQVTQFGKPVTLSCSQTLNHNVMYWYQQKSSQAPKLLFHYYDKDFNNEADTPDNFQSRRPNTSFCFLDIRSPGLGDTAMYLCATSRVGTGPYEQYFGPGTRLTVT.